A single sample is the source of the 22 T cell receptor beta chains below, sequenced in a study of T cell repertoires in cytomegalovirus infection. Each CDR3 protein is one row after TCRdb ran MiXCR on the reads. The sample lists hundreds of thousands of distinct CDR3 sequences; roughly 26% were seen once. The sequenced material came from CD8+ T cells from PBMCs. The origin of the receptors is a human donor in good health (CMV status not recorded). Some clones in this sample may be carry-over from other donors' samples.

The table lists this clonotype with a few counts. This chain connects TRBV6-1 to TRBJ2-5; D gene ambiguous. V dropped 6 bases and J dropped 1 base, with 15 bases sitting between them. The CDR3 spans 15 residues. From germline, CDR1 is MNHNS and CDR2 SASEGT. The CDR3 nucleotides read TGTGCCAGCAGGCCATTTACGACTGCCCAAGAGACCCAGTACTTC. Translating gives CASRPFTTAQETQYF.

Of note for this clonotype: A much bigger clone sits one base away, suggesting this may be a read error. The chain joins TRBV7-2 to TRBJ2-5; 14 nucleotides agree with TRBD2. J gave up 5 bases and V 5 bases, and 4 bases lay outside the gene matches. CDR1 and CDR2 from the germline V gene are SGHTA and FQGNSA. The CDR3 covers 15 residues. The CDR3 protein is CASSPWTSGRETQYF. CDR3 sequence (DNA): TGTGCCAGCAGCCCCTGGACTAGCGGGAGGGAGACCCAGTACTTC. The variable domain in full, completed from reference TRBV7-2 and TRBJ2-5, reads GAGVSQSPSNKVTEKGKDVELRCDPISGHTALYWYRQSLGQGLEFLIYFQGNSAPDKSGLPSDRFSAERTGGSVSTLTIQRTQQEDSAVYLCASSPWTSGRETQYFGPGTRLLVL.

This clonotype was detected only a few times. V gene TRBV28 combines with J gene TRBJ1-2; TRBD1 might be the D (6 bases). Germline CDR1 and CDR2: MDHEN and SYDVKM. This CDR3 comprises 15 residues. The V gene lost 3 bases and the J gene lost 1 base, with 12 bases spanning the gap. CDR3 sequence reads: CASSFGQTINYGYTF. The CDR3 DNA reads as TGTGCCAGCAGTTTCGGACAGACCATTAACTATGGCTACACCTTC.

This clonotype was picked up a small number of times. The CDR3 DNA reads TGTGCCAGCGGGTACGGGCCTGGGGCAGATACGCAGTATTTT. Its translation: CASGYGPGADTQYF. The genes are TRBV7-3 and TRBJ2-3; D remains unclear. Trimming took off 8 bases at V and 4 bases at J, with 16 bases between the two ends. The CDR3 totals 14 residues. CDR1 is SGHTA and CDR2 is FQGTGA in the germline V gene.

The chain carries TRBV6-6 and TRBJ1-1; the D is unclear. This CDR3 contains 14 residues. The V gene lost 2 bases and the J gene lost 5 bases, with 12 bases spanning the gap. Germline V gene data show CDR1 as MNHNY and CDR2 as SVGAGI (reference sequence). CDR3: CASSYAGARTEAFF. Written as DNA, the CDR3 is TGTGCCAGCAGTTACGCGGGCGCGAGAACTGAAGCTTTCTTT.

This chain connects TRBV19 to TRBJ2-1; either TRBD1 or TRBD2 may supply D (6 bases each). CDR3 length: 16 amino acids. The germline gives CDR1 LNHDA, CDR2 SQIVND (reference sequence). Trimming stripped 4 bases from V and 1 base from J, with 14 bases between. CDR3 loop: CASSTGRGGSYNEQFF. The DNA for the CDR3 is TGTGCCAGTAGTACCGGCAGAGGGGGGTCCTACAATGAGCAGTTCTTC. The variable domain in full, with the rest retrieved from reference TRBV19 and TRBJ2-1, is DGGITQSPKYLFRKEGQNVTLSCEQNLNHDAMYWYRQDPGQGLRLIYYSQIVNDFQKGDIAEGYSVSREKKESFPLTVTSAQKNPTAFYLCASSTGRGGSYNEQFFGPGTRLTVL.

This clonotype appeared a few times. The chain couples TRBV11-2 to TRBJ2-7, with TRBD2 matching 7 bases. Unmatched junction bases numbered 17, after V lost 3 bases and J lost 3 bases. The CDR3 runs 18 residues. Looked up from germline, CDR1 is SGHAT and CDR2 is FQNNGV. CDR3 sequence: CASSFGGWDSRGDYEQYF. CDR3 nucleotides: TGTGCCAGCAGCTTCGGTGGTTGGGACTCCCGGGGGGACTACGAGCAGTACTTC.

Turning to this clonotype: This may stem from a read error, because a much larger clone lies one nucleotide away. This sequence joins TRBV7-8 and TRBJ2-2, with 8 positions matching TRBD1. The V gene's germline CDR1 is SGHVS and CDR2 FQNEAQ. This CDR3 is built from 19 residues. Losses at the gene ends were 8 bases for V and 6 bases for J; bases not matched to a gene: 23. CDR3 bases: TGTGCCAGCGGCCACAATACAGGGGGTCCATTCCAAAAAGCCGGGGAGCTGTTTTTT. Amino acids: CASGHNTGGPFQKAGELFF.

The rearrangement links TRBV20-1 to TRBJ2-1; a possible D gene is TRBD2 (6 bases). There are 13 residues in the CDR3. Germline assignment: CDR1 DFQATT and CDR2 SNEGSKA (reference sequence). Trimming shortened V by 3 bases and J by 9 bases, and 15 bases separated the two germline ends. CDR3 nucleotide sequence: TGCAGTGCTAGGTTGCTAGTGGGGGGTGAGCAGTTCTTC. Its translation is CSARLLVGGEQFF.

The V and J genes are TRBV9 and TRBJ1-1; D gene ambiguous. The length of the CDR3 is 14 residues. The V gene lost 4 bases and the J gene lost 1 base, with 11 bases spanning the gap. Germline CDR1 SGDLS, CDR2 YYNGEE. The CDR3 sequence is CASSPRRGNTEAFF. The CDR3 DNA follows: TGTGCCAGCAGCCCCCGACGGGGGAACACTGAAGCTTTCTTT.

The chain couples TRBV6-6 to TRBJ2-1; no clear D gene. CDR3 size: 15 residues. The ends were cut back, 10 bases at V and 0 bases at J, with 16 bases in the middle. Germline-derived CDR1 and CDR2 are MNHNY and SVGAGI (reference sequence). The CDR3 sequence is CANTTTSSSYNEQFF. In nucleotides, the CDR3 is TGTGCCAACACAACGACGTCCAGCTCCTACAATGAGCAGTTCTTC.

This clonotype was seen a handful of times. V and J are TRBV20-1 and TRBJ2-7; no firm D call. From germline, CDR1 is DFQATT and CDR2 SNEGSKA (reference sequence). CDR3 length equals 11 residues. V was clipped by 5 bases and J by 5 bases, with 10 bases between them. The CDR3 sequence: CSAYWLNEQYF. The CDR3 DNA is TGCAGTGCTTACTGGCTAAACGAGCAGTACTTC.

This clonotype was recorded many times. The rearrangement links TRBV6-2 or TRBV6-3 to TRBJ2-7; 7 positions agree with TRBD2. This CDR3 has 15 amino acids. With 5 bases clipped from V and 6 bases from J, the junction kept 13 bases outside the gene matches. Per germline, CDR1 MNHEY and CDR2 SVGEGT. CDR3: CASSPAAGSGGEQYF. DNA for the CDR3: TGTGCCAGCAGTCCAGCGGCCGGGTCGGGAGGCGAGCAGTACTTC.

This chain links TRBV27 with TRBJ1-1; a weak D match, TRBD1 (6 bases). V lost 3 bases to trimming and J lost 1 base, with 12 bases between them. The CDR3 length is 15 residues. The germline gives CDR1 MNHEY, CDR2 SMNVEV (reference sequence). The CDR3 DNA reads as TGTGCCAGCAGTTTGTTAGGACAGCAGAACACTGAAGCTTTCTTT. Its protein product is CASSLLGQQNTEAFF.

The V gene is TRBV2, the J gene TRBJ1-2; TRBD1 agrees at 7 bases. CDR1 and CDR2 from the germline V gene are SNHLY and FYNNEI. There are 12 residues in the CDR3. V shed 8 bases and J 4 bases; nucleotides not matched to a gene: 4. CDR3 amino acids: CASVGTVYGYTF. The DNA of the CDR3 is TGTGCCAGCGTTGGGACAGTCTATGGCTACACCTTC.

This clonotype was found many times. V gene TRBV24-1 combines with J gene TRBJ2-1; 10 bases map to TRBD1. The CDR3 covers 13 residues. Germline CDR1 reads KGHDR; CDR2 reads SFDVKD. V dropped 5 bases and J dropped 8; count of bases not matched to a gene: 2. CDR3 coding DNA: TGTGCCACCAGTGCGACAGGGGGCTATGAGCAGTTCTTC. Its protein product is CATSATGGYEQFF.

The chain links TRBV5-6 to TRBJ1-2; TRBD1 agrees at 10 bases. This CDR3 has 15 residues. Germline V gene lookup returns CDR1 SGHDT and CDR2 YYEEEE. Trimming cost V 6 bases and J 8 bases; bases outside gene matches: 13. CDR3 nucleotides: TGTGCCAGCATCCGACCCGGGACAGGGGAAGGCGGCTACACCTTC. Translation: CASIRPGTGEGGYTF.

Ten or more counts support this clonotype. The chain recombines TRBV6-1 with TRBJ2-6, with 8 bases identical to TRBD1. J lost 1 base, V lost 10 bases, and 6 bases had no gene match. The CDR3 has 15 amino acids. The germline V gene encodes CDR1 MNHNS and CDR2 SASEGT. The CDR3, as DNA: TGTGCCACCCGGACAGGGAGTTCTGGGGCCAACGTCCTGACTTTC. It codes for CATRTGSSGANVLTF.

The CDR3, as DNA: TGTGCCAGCAGCTTAGGAGTGGGCGCAAGTAATGAAAAACTGTTTTTT. Protein product: CASSLGVGASNEKLFF. J is TRBJ1-4 and V is TRBV7-8; D ambiguous. Trimming cost V 1 base and J 4 bases, with 13 bases left between them. This CDR3 spans 16 amino acids. Germline CDR1 reads SGHVS; CDR2 reads FQNEAQ.

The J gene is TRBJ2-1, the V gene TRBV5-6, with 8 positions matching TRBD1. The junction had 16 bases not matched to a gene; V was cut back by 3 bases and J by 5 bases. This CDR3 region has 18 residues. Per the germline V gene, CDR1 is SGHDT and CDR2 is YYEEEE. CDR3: CASSSGQAYRSTDNEQFF. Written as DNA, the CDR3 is TGTGCCAGCAGCTCGGGACAGGCATATCGGTCAACGGACAATGAGCAGTTCTTC.

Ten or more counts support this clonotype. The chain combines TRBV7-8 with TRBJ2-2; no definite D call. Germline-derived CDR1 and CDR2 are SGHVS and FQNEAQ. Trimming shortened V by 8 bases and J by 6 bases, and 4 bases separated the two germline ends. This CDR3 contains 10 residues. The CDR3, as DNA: TGTGCCAGCCAAGCCGGGGAGCTGTTTTTT. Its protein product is CASQAGELFF.

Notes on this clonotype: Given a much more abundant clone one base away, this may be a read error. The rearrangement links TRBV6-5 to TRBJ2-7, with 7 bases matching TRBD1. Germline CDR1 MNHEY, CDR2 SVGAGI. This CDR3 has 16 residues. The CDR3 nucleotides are TGTGCCAACAGTTACCCTATTAGGGACAGCGGCTACGAGCAGTACGTC. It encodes CANSYPIRDSGYEQYV.